Listed below are T cell receptor beta chains from one sample, sequenced in a study of blood T cells in healthy people across ages. TCRdb re-called the 5' RACE reads with MiXCR, one entry per CDR3 protein. The top ten clones hold 3% of a sample with approximately 780,000 distinct CDR3 sequences, roughly 24% of them seen once. The sample also formed part of further work on T cells of mothers and their children.

The sample consisted of blood. These receptors all come from a boy aged 10-17 years in good health. Both conserved end residues are part of each CDR3. A D gene is named only where the DNA matches it firmly. For some rows the clone size is stated as once, few or many, or as a class when expanded; others skip it.

clone size,J gene,V gene,D gene,CDR3 protein,CDR3 DNA
few,TRBJ2-2,TRBV11-2,-,CASRSYQGPPGELFF,TGTGCCAGCAGAAGCTACCAGGGACCGCCCGGGGAGCTGTTTTTT
-,TRBJ2-1,TRBV7-3,-,CASSLDLASYNEQFF,TGTGCCAGCAGCTTAGATCTAGCCTCCTACAATGAGCAGTTCTTC
few,TRBJ2-3,TRBV15,TRBD1,CATSPRTGKGTDTQYF,TGTGCCACCAGCCCCCGGACAGGGAAAGGCACAGATACGCAGTATTTT
-,TRBJ2-4,TRBV10-2,-,CASSEPKGFAKNIQCF,TGCGCCAGCAGTGAACCCAAGGGGTTCGCCAAAAACATTCAGTGCTTC
few,TRBJ2-3,TRBV10-3,-,CAISESTRNTDTQYF,TGTGCCATCAGTGAGTCGACGAGAAACACAGATACGCAGTATTTT
few,TRBJ2-7,TRBV5-1,-,CASSLGSGQTYEQYF,TGCGCCAGCAGCTTGGGGTCCGGTCAAACCTACGAGCAGTACTTC
-,TRBJ2-4,TRBV29-1,-,CSVRRGGTGNIQYF,TGCAGCGTGAGGAGGGGAGGAACTGGAAACATTCAGTACTTC
-,TRBJ2-3,TRBV5-1,TRBD2,CASSPKRGSTDTQYF,TGCGCCAGCAGCCCCAAGCGGGGGAGCACAGATACGCAGTATTTT
-,TRBJ2-3,TRBV20-1,TRBD2,CSARDPGLAGTDGTDTQYF,TGCAGTGCTAGAGACCCCGGGCTAGCGGGGACCGATGGCACAGATACGCAGTATTTT
-,TRBJ2-7,TRBV7-7,TRBD1,CASSSTAGGEQYF,TGTGCTAGCAGCTCGACAGCAGGGGGCGAGCAGTACTTC
many,TRBJ2-5,TRBV12-5,-,CASREGVKETQYF,TGTGCTTCCCGAGAGGGGGTTAAGGAGACCCAGTACTTC
-,TRBJ2-7,TRBV7-9,-,CATEVGGHEQYF,TGTGCCACCGAAGTGGGGGGCCACGAGCAGTACTTC
few,TRBJ2-7,TRBV6-5,-,CASSYREGRQHEQYF,TGTGCCAGCAGTTACAGAGAGGGGCGGCAGCACGAGCAGTACTTC
few,TRBJ1-2,TRBV11-2,-,CASSLDAANYGYTF,TGTGCCAGCAGCTTGGACGCAGCTAACTATGGCTACACCTTC
few,TRBJ1-1,TRBV29-1,-,CSVDISREAFF,TGCAGCGTTGACATCTCAAGGGAAGCTTTCTTT
-,TRBJ2-1,TRBV20-1,-,CSANSYNEQFF,TGCAGTGCTAACTCCTACAATGAGCAGTTCTTC
-,TRBJ1-4,TRBV7-3,-,CASSLIRQGNEKLFF,TGTGCCAGCAGCTTAATTCGGCAGGGTAATGAAAAACTGTTTTTT
-,TRBJ2-5,TRBV21-1,-,CASSKPSSSGETQYF,TGTGCCAGCAGCAAACCGAGTAGCTCAGGAGAGACCCAGTACTTC
-,TRBJ2-5,TRBV5-1,-,CASSLEGRLDRKETQYF,TGCGCCAGCAGCTTGGAGGGGCGGCTCGACAGGAAAGAGACCCAGTACTTC
few,TRBJ1-1,TRBV29-1,TRBD1,CSAPVQGVNTEAFF,TGCAGCGCCCCTGTCCAGGGGGTAAACACTGAAGCTTTCTTT
few,TRBJ2-7,TRBV11-2,TRBD1,CASSLTDRADYEQYF,TGTGCCAGCAGCTTAACGGACAGGGCAGACTACGAGCAGTACTTC
-,TRBJ2-5,TRBV28,-,CASKARPDQETQYF,TGTGCCAGCAAGGCCCGGCCAGACCAAGAGACCCAGTACTTC
few,TRBJ2-5,TRBV20-1,-,CSAGSLAFQETQYF,TGCAGTGCTGGGTCCCTAGCCTTCCAAGAGACCCAGTACTTC
-,TRBJ2-7,TRBV9,TRBD1,CASSVNWDRGHEQYF,TGTGCCAGCAGCGTTAATTGGGACAGGGGCCACGAGCAGTACTTC
-,TRBJ2-5,TRBV10-3,TRBD2,CAISDPLLAGDQETQYF,TGTGCCATCAGTGACCCCCTTCTTGCGGGGGATCAAGAGACCCAGTACTTC
-,TRBJ2-1,TRBV20-1,-,CSARTQTGTPSYNEQFF,TGCAGTGCTAGAACGCAAACCGGGACACCTTCCTACAATGAGCAGTTCTTC
few,TRBJ2-1,TRBV5-1,TRBD2,CASSVALARYDNEQFF,TGCGCCAGCAGCGTGGCACTAGCGCGGTACGACAATGAGCAGTTCTTC
-,TRBJ2-3,TRBV7-3,TRBD1,CASSPGQGAWDTQYF,TGTGCCAGCAGCCCCGGACAGGGGGCATGGGATACGCAGTATTTT
few,TRBJ2-2,TRBV4-1,-,CASSQETTLTGELFF,TGCGCCAGCAGCCAAGAGACCACCCTCACCGGGGAGCTGTTTTTT
few,TRBJ2-2,TRBV11-2,TRBD2,CASSFTSGGSNTGELFF,TGTGCCAGCAGCTTCACTAGCGGGGGGTCGAACACCGGGGAGCTGTTTTTT
-,TRBJ2-7,TRBV6-6,TRBD2,CASGVFGSGGYEQYF,TGTGCCAGCGGAGTTTTCGGTAGCGGGGGCTACGAGCAGTACTTC
-,TRBJ2-5,TRBV20-1,-,CSASWGRRETQYF,TGCAGTGCTAGCTGGGGTCGGCGGGAGACCCAGTACTTC
-,TRBJ2-7,TRBV5-6,-,CASTILTGFPEQYF,TGTGCCAGCACCATCTTGACAGGTTTCCCCGAGCAGTACTTC
many,TRBJ2-1,TRBV6-1,-,CASSESTGTYNEQFF,TGTGCCAGCAGTGAATCTACAGGAACCTACAATGAGCAGTTCTTC
few,TRBJ2-3,TRBV10-3,-,CAIGVPDTQYF,TGTGCCATCGGGGTCCCAGATACGCAGTATTTT
-,TRBJ2-3,TRBV12-3/TRBV12-4,-,CASSYGFGTDTQYF,TGTGCCAGCAGTTACGGATTTGGCACAGATACGCAGTATTTT
few,TRBJ2-3,TRBV12-3/TRBV12-4,-,CASSFWSTDTQYF,TGTGCCAGCAGTTTTTGGAGCACAGATACGCAGTATTTT
-,TRBJ2-7,TRBV21-1,-,CASSPWTGEPYEQYF,TGTGCCAGCAGTCCCTGGACAGGGGAACCCTACGAGCAGTACTTC
-,TRBJ2-7,TRBV10-3,-,CAISVSGGYYEQYF,TGTGCCATCAGTGTCTCCGGGGGCTACTACGAGCAGTACTTC
-,TRBJ1-2,TRBV20-1,TRBD1,CSASLGQGRYYGYTF,TGCAGTGCTAGTCTTGGACAGGGACGGTACTATGGCTACACCTTC
few,TRBJ2-2,TRBV14,TRBD2,CASSGLAGASDTGELFF,TGTGCCAGCAGCGGACTAGCGGGGGCCTCGGACACCGGGGAGCTGTTTTTT
few,TRBJ2-5,TRBV5-5,-,CASSFRLGGSETQYF,TGTGCCAGCAGCTTCCGACTAGGGGGGAGTGAGACCCAGTACTTC
few,TRBJ1-2,TRBV6-4,-,CASSDSFPGRDGYTF,TGTGCCAGCAGTGACTCTTTTCCCGGCAGGGATGGCTACACCTTC
-,TRBJ1-5,TRBV4-3,-,CASSQDRQRHQPQHF,TGCGCCAGCAGCCAGGACAGACAGAGACATCAGCCCCAGCATTTT
-,TRBJ2-1,TRBV12-3/TRBV12-4,-,CASTPPGFNEQFF,TGTGCCAGCACCCCTCCAGGGTTCAATGAGCAGTTCTTC
few,TRBJ2-3,TRBV20-1,-,CSALQGSDTQYF,TGCAGTGCTCTTCAGGGTTCAGATACGCAGTATTTT
-,TRBJ2-7,TRBV12-3/TRBV12-4,TRBD2,CASSTPTPTPGGRGAPEQYF,TGTGCCAGCAGCACTCCTACACCGACGCCAGGTGGGCGGGGGGCTCCCGAGCAGTACTTC
-,TRBJ1-4,TRBV27,-,CASSPTSSTNEKLFF,TGTGCCAGCAGCCCAACCTCCTCTACTAATGAAAAACTGTTTTTT
-,TRBJ2-7,TRBV15,TRBD2,CATSRTSGSYEQYF,TGTGCCACCAGCAGGACTAGCGGCTCCTACGAGCAGTACTTC
-,TRBJ2-5,TRBV20-1,TRBD2,CSAIASGQETQYF,TGCAGTGCAATAGCTAGCGGACAAGAGACCCAGTACTTC
-,TRBJ2-7,TRBV12-3/TRBV12-4,-,CASSPPNRDEQYF,TGTGCCAGCAGTCCCCCCAACAGGGATGAGCAGTACTTC
-,TRBJ2-5,TRBV12-3/TRBV12-4,-,CASSLGSGIWETQYF,TGTGCCAGCAGTTTGGGTAGCGGTATTTGGGAGACCCAGTACTTC
few,TRBJ2-1,TRBV7-9,TRBD2,CASSPGLAGTNEQFF,TGTGCCAGCAGCCCTGGACTAGCGGGGACCAATGAGCAGTTCTTC
-,TRBJ2-7,TRBV20-1,-,CSAVLNRDRYEQYF,TGCAGTGCTGTACTAAACAGGGATCGGTACGAGCAGTACTTC
-,TRBJ2-1,TRBV15,TRBD1,CATSRARQGFGNEQFF,TGTGCCACCAGCAGAGCGAGACAGGGGTTTGGTAATGAGCAGTTCTTC